The 30 T cell receptor beta chains below come from one sample, sequenced in a study of blood T cell repertoires in COVID-19. Using immunoSEQ multiplex PCR, the repertoire was profiled, and TCRdb retains in-frame clones only, with some absent. The data hold 90,000 to 120,000 clones, with approximately 85% observed a single time. Sequencing input: peripheral blood. These receptors all stem from a man aged 55 to 70 with acute or convalescent COVID-19.

This clone occurred a few times. The genes are TRBV29-1 and TRBJ2-3, with D uncertain. The CDR3 loop spans 14 amino acids. V lost 3 bases and J lost 0, with 10 bases in between. Germline CDR1 and CDR2: SQVTM and ANQGSEA. The CDR3 loop is CSVEADSSTDTQYF. DNA of the CDR3: TGCAGCGTTGAGGCAGACTCTAGCACAGATACGCAGTATTTT.

The chain recombines TRBV9 with TRBJ2-3; 12 nucleotides line up with TRBD2. CDR3 length: 20 residues. Germline lookup yields CDR1 SGDLS and CDR2 YYNGEE. Trimming removed 0 bases from V and 2 bases from J; junction bases left unmatched: 13. CDR3 DNA sequence: TGTGCCAGCAGCGTAGCCCCCCTAGCGGGAGGGCGGATCCCCACAGATACGCAGTATTTT. It specifies CASSVAPLAGGRIPTDTQYF.

V gene TRBV11-3 combines with J gene TRBJ1-2, with TRBD1 identical over 9 bases. Germline V CDR1 and CDR2: SGHNT, YENEEA. The V and J ends lost 0 bases and 13 bases, in that order; junction bases with no gene match: 6. This CDR3 region has 13 residues. CDR3 loop: CASSLEGQGGSTF. CDR3 sequence (DNA): TGTGCCAGCAGCTTAGAGGGACAGGGTGGAAGCACCTTC. Variable domain in full (rest from reference TRBV11-3 and TRBJ1-2): EAGVVQSPRYKIIEKKQPVAFWCNPISGHNTLYWYLQNLGQGPELLIRYENEEAVDDSQLPKDRFSAERLKGVDSTLKIQPAELGDSAVYLCASSLEGQGGSTFGSGTRLTVV.

The chain carries TRBV11-2 and TRBJ1-2; maybe TRBD1 (6 bases). The CDR3 has 17 amino acids. The germline CDR1 and CDR2 sequences are SGHAT and FQNNGV. The V end lost 0 bases, the J end lost 0 bases, and 14 bases lay between the germline ends. The CDR3 here is CASSLDPDSTSNYGYTF. CDR3 in DNA: TGTGCCAGCAGCTTAGACCCGGACAGCACTTCTAACTATGGCTACACCTTC.

This sequence joins TRBV15 and TRBJ1-5; weak D call: TRBD1 (5 bases). V lost 9 bases and J lost 4, with 13 bases in between. Germline CDR1 and CDR2: LNHNV and YYDKDF (reference sequence). The CDR3 has 13 amino acids. For the CDR3, the DNA is TGTGCCACGTGCAGGGACTGGAATCAGCCCCAGCATTTT. Its protein is CATCRDWNQPQHF.

This chain uses TRBV24-1 with TRBJ1-2, with D unclear. Germline CDR1 is KGHDR and CDR2 is SFDVKD. This CDR3 has 11 amino acids. Trimming shortened V by 5 bases and J by 8 bases, and 8 bases separated the two germline ends. The CDR3 protein is CATSGPGGYTF. The CDR3 DNA sequence: TGTGCCACCAGTGGTCCGGGAGGCTACACCTTC.

The chain is built from TRBV28 and TRBJ2-4; weak D call: TRBD1 (6 bases). There are 15 residues in the CDR3. CDR1 MDHEN and CDR2 SYDVKM come from the germline V gene. V lost 1 base and J lost 1, with 8 bases in between. The CDR3 nucleotides read TGTGCCAGCAGTTTATTGGGGGCTGCCAAAAACATTCAGTACTTC. This codes for CASSLLGAAKNIQYF. Together with reference TRBV28 and TRBJ2-4, the CDR3 gives the full variable domain: DVKVTQSSRYLVKRTGEKVFLECVQDMDHENMFWYRQDPGLGLRLIYFSYDVKMKEKGDIPEGYSVSREKKERFSLILESASTNQTSMYLCASSLLGAAKNIQYFGAGTRLSVL.

The J gene is TRBJ2-1, the V gene TRBV5-5; TRBD1 matches 7 bases. The CDR3 spans 14 residues. Per germline, CDR1 SGHKS and CDR2 YYEKEE (reference sequence). V shed 0 bases and J 7 bases; nucleotides not matched to a gene: 4. This CDR3 reads CASSLADRVNEQFF. CDR3 nucleotide sequence: TGTGCCAGCAGCTTGGCCGACAGGGTTAATGAGCAGTTCTTC.

About this clone: Within the sample, other DNA sequences also encode this same CDR3. The chain links TRBV7-9 to TRBJ1-2; TRBD1 is a possible D gene (5 bases). The germline CDR1 and CDR2 sequences are SEHNR and FQNEAQ (reference sequence). This CDR3 region has 14 residues. The V end was cut by 1 base, the J end by 2 bases, with 8 bases between. CDR3 residues: CASSLVGGNYGYTF. The DNA for the CDR3 is TGTGCCAGCAGCTTAGTTGGGGGGAACTATGGCTACACCTTC.

This clone was picked up one time. V is TRBV5-1 and J is TRBJ1-2, with 8 nucleotides matching TRBD1. The CDR3 sequence is 13 residues long. Germline V gene sequence: CDR1 SGHRS, CDR2 YFSETQ. V shed 6 bases, J shed 7 bases, and the junction held 8 bases outside the gene matches. The DNA for the CDR3 is TGCGCCAGCACCGTGACAGGGGACGTTGGCTACACCTTC. As protein: CASTVTGDVGYTF.

The V and J genes are TRBV21-1 and TRBJ2-4; the table names TRBD2, a call not compared with the DNA. TRBV21-1 represents a pseudogene. The CDR3 is made up of 19 amino acids. The CDR3 nucleotides are TGTGCCAGCAGCCCCGGGGACCGCTTACGGGAGTTAGCCAAAAACATTCAGTACTTC. Its protein is CASSPGDRLRELAKNIQYF.

This clone appeared many times. The V and J genes are TRBV2 and TRBJ1-2; 7 bases are a match to TRBD1. Germline loops: CDR1 SNHLY, CDR2 FYNNEI. This CDR3 region has 13 residues. V was pared by 8 bases and J by 4 bases, with 7 bases of the junction left unmatched. CDR3 coding DNA: TGTGCCAGCGGCAACAGGGGTGTCTATGGCTACACCTTC. As protein: CASGNRGVYGYTF. The complete variable domain, with remaining parts taken from reference TRBV2 and TRBJ1-2, reads EPEVTQTPSHQVTQMGQEVILRCVPISNHLYFYWYRQILGQKVEFLVSFYNNEISEKSEIFDDQFSVERPDGSNFTLKIRSTKLEDSAMYFCASGNRGVYGYTFGSGTRLTVV.

The chain combines TRBV9 with TRBJ1-6; no clear D. CDR3 length: 14 residues. CDR1 and CDR2 from the germline V gene are SGDLS and YYNGEE. Trimming stripped 4 bases from V and 8 bases from J, with 13 bases between. This chain's CDR3 is CASSPRAEDSPLHF. The CDR3 region has the DNA TGTGCCAGCAGCCCTCGGGCGGAGGATTCACCCCTCCACTTT.

V is TRBV6-5 and J is TRBJ2-1; D is possibly TRBD2 (5 bases). The V gene lost 6 bases and the J gene lost 6 bases, with 15 bases spanning the gap. The CDR3 loop spans 14 amino acids. Germline V lookup: CDR1 MNHEY, CDR2 SVGAGI. This CDR3 is CASSYPGSLNEQFF. DNA of the CDR3: TGTGCCAGCAGCTACCCGGGGAGCCTCAATGAGCAGTTCTTC.

V usage is TRBV2 and J usage is TRBJ2-5; TRBD2 matches 7 bases. The ends lost 7 bases at V and 5 bases at J; junction bases unmatched: 13. Looked up from germline, CDR1 is SNHLY and CDR2 is FYNNEI. The CDR3 sequence is 15 residues long. The CDR3 DNA reads as TGTGCCAGCACCCTAGGGACTACATCCAGGGAGACCCAGTACTTC. Its protein product is CASTLGTTSRETQYF.

This clone was recorded once. V usage is TRBV29-1 and J usage is TRBJ1-4; 8 bases align to TRBD1. Germline V lookup: CDR1 SQVTM, CDR2 ANQGSEA. V shed 6 bases and J 0 bases; nucleotides not matched to a gene: 9. The CDR3 runs to 16 residues. Written as DNA, the CDR3 is TGCAGCGTGCGCCCGGGACAGGACGCAACTAATGAAAAACTGTTTTTT. As protein: CSVRPGQDATNEKLFF.

The chain has TRBV27 and TRBJ1-2, with D uncertain. Per the germline V gene, CDR1 is MNHEY and CDR2 is SMNVEV (reference sequence). The CDR3 consists of 15 residues. V gave up 0 bases and J gave up 0 bases, with 8 bases separating them. CDR3 bases: TGTGCCAGCAGTTTATCTTCAGGTCCTAACTATGGCTACACCTTC. Amino acid sequence: CASSLSSGPNYGYTF.

This chain connects TRBV6-5 to TRBJ1-2, with a weak D call TRBD1 (5 bases). The germline V gene encodes CDR1 MNHEY and CDR2 SVGAGI. V lost 0 bases, J lost 2 bases, and 10 bases lay in between. The CDR3 contains 15 residues. CDR3 in DNA: TGTGCCAGCAGTTACTCCTCTCGGGGGAACTATGGCTACACCTTC. It encodes CASSYSSRGNYGYTF.

The DNA for the CDR3 is TGTGCCAGCAGCTTAGGGGACAGGAGCTCCTACGAGCAGTACTTC. Translated, it gives CASSLGDRSSYEQYF. This chain links TRBV11-3 with TRBJ2-7, with TRBD1 matching 8 bases. The CDR3 consists of 15 residues. Germline V gives CDR1 SGHNT, CDR2 YENEEA. With 1 base clipped from V and 0 bases from J, the junction kept 2 bases outside the gene matches.

The chain has TRBV27 and TRBJ1-4; 9 bases align to TRBD1. Trimming cost V 5 bases and J 5 bases; bases outside gene matches: 9. The CDR3 contains 16 residues. The germline gives CDR1 MNHEY, CDR2 SMNVEV (reference sequence). The CDR3 DNA sequence: TGTGCCAGCAGTACCCTCGGGACAGGGAGGAATGAAAAACTGTTTTTT. Translated: CASSTLGTGRNEKLFF.

The chain combines TRBV19 with TRBJ2-7; 7 bases line up with TRBD1. The V gene's germline CDR1 is LNHDA and CDR2 SQIVND (reference sequence). This CDR3 comprises 19 residues. The V gene end was trimmed by 4 bases and the J gene end by 0 bases; junction bases not matched to a gene: 18. The CDR3 region has the DNA TGTGCCAGTAGTAAGCAGGGACAGCGTGGGGCCTTTAGCTCCTACGAGCAGTACTTC. This sequence encodes CASSKQGQRGAFSSYEQYF.

The gene calls are TRBV6-5 and TRBJ2-5; TRBD1 matches 8 bases. J was trimmed by 5 bases and V by 0 bases; bases with no gene match: 5. The CDR3 runs to 15 residues. The germline CDR1 and CDR2 sequences are MNHEY and SVGAGI. Here the CDR3 DNA reads TGTGCCAGCAGTTACTCGTCAGGGGGCGGGGAGACCCAGTACTTC. Its translation: CASSYSSGGGETQYF.

This clone was observed a handful of times. This sequence joins TRBV2 and TRBJ2-1; D is unclear. Trimming stripped 2 bases from V and 14 bases from J, with 7 bases between. Germline CDR1 SNHLY, CDR2 FYNNEI. The CDR3 sequence is 10 residues long. In DNA, the CDR3 is TGTGCCAGCAGTGAATTACTGAAGTTCTTC. Its protein product is CASSELLKFF.

The V and J genes are TRBV27 and TRBJ1-1; D remains ambiguous. The CDR3 is 16 amino acids. Germline V gene sequence: CDR1 MNHEY, CDR2 SMNVEV (reference sequence). Trimming removed 5 bases at V and 4 bases at J, with 20 bases between. CDR3: CASSPQRFSLGTEAFF. DNA of the CDR3: TGTGCCAGCAGTCCTCAGCGGTTTTCCCTGGGCACTGAAGCTTTCTTT.

V gene TRBV28 combines with J gene TRBJ1-6; possibly TRBD1 for D (5 bases). V lost 3 bases to trimming and J lost 5 bases, with 11 bases between them. In germline, CDR1 is MDHEN, CDR2 SYDVKM. The CDR3 contains 15 residues. CDR3: CASSFPGLDNSPLHF. The CDR3 DNA reads as TGTGCCAGCAGTTTTCCAGGGCTTGATAATTCACCCCTCCACTTT.

The chain combines TRBV15 with TRBJ2-3, with D unresolved. The CDR3 runs 15 residues. Per germline, CDR1 LNHNV and CDR2 YYDKDF (reference sequence). The V end was cut by 0 bases, the J end by 2 bases, with 9 bases between. CDR3 sequence reads: CATSRDRSTTDTQYF. CDR3 DNA: TGTGCCACCAGCAGAGACAGGTCCACCACAGATACGCAGTATTTT.

The chain has TRBV4-2 and TRBJ1-4; D call uncertain. The V end was cut by 1 base, the J end by 17 bases, with 20 bases between. This CDR3 has 14 amino acids. CDR1 is LGHNA and CDR2 is YNFKEQ in the germline V gene. CDR3 in amino acids: CASSQADRTAQVFF. CDR3 coding DNA: TGTGCCAGCAGCCAAGCGGATCGCACAGCCCAGGTTTTTTTT.

The chain links TRBV19 to TRBJ2-1; 7 positions agree with TRBD2. The CDR3 is 16 residues long. Germline V gives CDR1 LNHDA, CDR2 SQIVND (reference sequence). V gave up 1 base and J gave up 9 bases; unmatched junction bases: 12. For the CDR3, the DNA is TGTGCCAGTAGTATAGGGGGAGGGATCCTCGATAGTGAGCAGTTCTTC. As protein: CASSIGGGILDSEQFF.

J is TRBJ2-1 and V is TRBV7-2; the match to TRBD1 covers 8 bases. J lost 7 bases, V lost 5 bases, and 10 bases had no gene match. This CDR3 spans 15 amino acids. CDR1 and CDR2 from the germline V gene are SGHTA and FQGNSA. CDR3 amino acids: CASSLGQVTLNEQFF. Written as DNA, the CDR3 is TGTGCCAGCAGCCTGGGACAGGTAACTTTGAATGAGCAGTTCTTC. The full variable domain, in which reference TRBV7-2 and TRBJ2-1 provide the parts outside the CDR3, is GAGVSQSPSNKVTEKGKDVELRCDPISGHTALYWYRQSLGQGLEFLIYFQGNSAPDKSGLPSDRFSAERTGGSVSTLTIQRTQQEDSAVYLCASSLGQVTLNEQFFGPGTRLTVL.

This chain uses TRBV4-2 with TRBJ2-1; the D gene is possibly TRBD1 (6 bases). The V gene lost 5 bases and the J gene lost 8 bases, with 22 bases spanning the gap. This CDR3 contains 16 residues. The germline gives CDR1 LGHNA, CDR2 YNFKEQ. The chain's CDR3 is CASSERAERGSYEQFF. Written as DNA, the CDR3 is TGTGCCAGCAGCGAAAGGGCAGAGAGGGGGAGTTATGAGCAGTTCTTC.